These 12 T cell receptor beta chains originate from one sample sequenced in a study of vaccination effects on CD4 cells after COVID-19. Generated by immunoSEQ multiplex PCR, the TCRdb table keeps only in-frame clones and is missing some. The sample records around 31,000 clones, roughly two thirds being singletons. Before any sequencing was done, the ViraFEST assay used viral peptide pools to expand antigen-specific CD4+ T cells. Culture proceeded for nine to eleven days, and CD4+ T cells were then isolated. These TCRs are of unknown antigen specificity. Here the sequenced sample was CD4+ T cells from PBMCs cultured with HCoV-229E spike peptides, taken before COVID-19 vaccination. The receptors shown here come from a human donor who received a COVID-19 vaccine.

The chain employs TRBV9 and TRBJ1-1; 10 nucleotides line up with TRBD1. The V segment lost 7 bases and the J segment 5 bases; nucleotides outside the gene matches: 11. CDR1 SGDLS and CDR2 YYNGEE come from the germline V gene. The CDR3 runs to 15 residues. CDR3 sequence (DNA): TGTGCCAGCTCGTTGACAGGGGGCGCGAGGACTGAAGCTTTCTTT. Translating it yields CASSLTGGARTEAFF.

The chain combines TRBV28 with TRBJ1-1; D is uncertain. There are 13 residues in the CDR3. The V gene's germline CDR1 is MDHEN and CDR2 SYDVKM. The germline V and J ends were trimmed by 3 bases and 10 bases, with 15 bases remaining between them. CDR3 nucleotide sequence: TGTGCCAGCAGTTTCAGGACGCCACAGCGAGCTTTCTTT. Translation: CASSFRTPQRAFF.

The count of this clone is one. The rearrangement joins TRBV28 to TRBJ1-1, with D unresolved. Germline lookup yields CDR1 MDHEN and CDR2 SYDVKM. The CDR3 runs 14 residues. V dropped 2 bases and J dropped 0 bases, with 7 bases sitting between them. The CDR3 nucleotides are TGTGCCAGCAGTTTAACACAAATGAACACTGAAGCTTTCTTT. Residues: CASSLTQMNTEAFF.

The chain uses TRBV11-2 and TRBJ2-7; tentative D call: TRBD2 (5 bases). V lost 0 bases and J lost 5, with 11 bases in between. CDR3 length: 14 amino acids. The germline V gene has CDR1 SGHAT and CDR2 FQNNGV. For the CDR3, the DNA is TGTGCCAGCAGCTTAGATCGCGGGCAGCACGAGCAGTACTTC. This encodes CASSLDRGQHEQYF.

This chain joins TRBV23-1 and TRBJ1-2; 8 nucleotides match TRBD1. TRBV23-1 is placed among ORFs of uncertain function. The CDR3 extends over 14 amino acids. V lost 0 bases to trimming and J lost 7 bases; unmatched junction nucleotides: 4. CDR3 bases: TGCGCCAGCAGTCAATCGTGGACAGGGAGTGGCTACACCTTC. Protein product: CASSQSWTGSGYTF.

This chain joins TRBV30 and TRBJ2-1; D might be TRBD1 (6 bases). V was shortened by 0 bases and J by 2 bases, with 14 bases between the two germline ends. This CDR3 comprises 16 residues. Germline loops: CDR1 GTSNPN, CDR2 SVGIG (reference sequence). The CDR3 spells CAWSVYWGQPYNEQFF. As DNA, the CDR3 is TGTGCCTGGAGTGTATACTGGGGACAACCCTACAATGAGCAGTTCTTC.

This clone appeared once. The rearrangement uses TRBV7-2 and TRBJ1-2; the D gene is possibly TRBD1 (6 bases). The germline CDR1 and CDR2 sequences are SGHTA and FQGNSA. Deletions cut 4 bases from V and 2 bases from J, with 11 bases between. The CDR3 runs to 14 residues. CDR3 DNA: TGTGCCAGCAGCTCCCGGACAGCCAACTATGGCTACACCTTC. Its translation is CASSSRTANYGYTF.

In this sample, this clone turned up a few times. The rearrangement links TRBV3-1 (or the pseudogene TRBV3-2) to TRBJ2-1; 7 positions agree with TRBD1. The CDR3 spans 15 residues. Germline V CDR1 and CDR2: LGHDT, YNNKEL (reference sequence). J gave up 3 bases and V 5 bases, and 7 bases lay outside the gene matches. As DNA, the CDR3 is TGTGCCAGCAGCATGCCAGGGGGTCACTACAATGAGCAGTTCTTC. Protein product: CASSMPGGHYNEQFF.

The chain uses TRBV11-3 and TRBJ2-3, with 9 bases identical to TRBD1. CDR1 is SGHNT, CDR2 YENEEA, per germline. The J segment lost 11 bases and the V segment lost 0 bases, leaving 3 bases of the junction unmatched. CDR3 size: 13 residues. The CDR3 sequence: CASSLDGDREQYF. In DNA, the CDR3 is TGTGCCAGCAGCTTAGATGGGGACAGGGAGCAGTATTTT. Full variable domain (missing parts from reference TRBV11-3 and TRBJ2-3): EAGVVQSPRYKIIEKKQPVAFWCNPISGHNTLYWYLQNLGQGPELLIRYENEEAVDDSQLPKDRFSAERLKGVDSTLKIQPAELGDSAVYLCASSLDGDREQYFGPGTRLTVL.

This clone was seen just once. J is TRBJ2-5 and V is TRBV3-1 (or the pseudogene TRBV3-2), with D possibly TRBD2 on 5 matching bases. Germline V gene sequence: CDR1 LGHDT, CDR2 YNNKEL (reference sequence). This CDR3 has 14 amino acids. V lost 4 bases, J lost 1 base, and 10 bases lay in between. This chain's CDR3 is CASSLRGGQETQYF. CDR3 DNA: TGTGCCAGCAGCCTCCGCGGAGGCCAAGAGACCCAGTACTTC.

V usage is TRBV5-1 and J usage is TRBJ1-1; tentatively, D is TRBD1 (6 bases). CDR1 and CDR2 (germline): SGHRS, YFSETQ. V lost 2 bases, J lost 3 bases, and 11 bases lay in between. The CDR3 sequence is 14 residues long. The DNA for the CDR3 is TGCGCCAGCAGCTTCAGGGGATCGGACACTGAAGCTTTCTTT. It codes for CASSFRGSDTEAFF.

Only a few counts were recorded for this clone. The chain is built from TRBV5-5 and TRBJ1-5, with TRBD1 matching 9 bases. Trimming removed 3 bases from V and 4 bases from J; junction bases left unmatched: 5. The CDR3 is 15 amino acids. Looked up from germline, CDR1 is SGHKS and CDR2 is YYEKEE (reference sequence). The DNA of the CDR3 is TGTGCCAGCAGCTGGGGGACAGGGAGAAATCAGCCCCAGCATTTT. This codes for CASSWGTGRNQPQHF. Combining the CDR3 with reference TRBV5-5 and TRBJ1-5 gives the whole variable domain DAGVTQSPTHLIKTRGQQVTLRCSPISGHKSVSWYQQVLGQGPQFIFQYYEKEERGRGNFPDRFSARQFPNYSSELNVNALLLGDSALYLCASSWGTGRNQPQHFGDGTRLSIL.